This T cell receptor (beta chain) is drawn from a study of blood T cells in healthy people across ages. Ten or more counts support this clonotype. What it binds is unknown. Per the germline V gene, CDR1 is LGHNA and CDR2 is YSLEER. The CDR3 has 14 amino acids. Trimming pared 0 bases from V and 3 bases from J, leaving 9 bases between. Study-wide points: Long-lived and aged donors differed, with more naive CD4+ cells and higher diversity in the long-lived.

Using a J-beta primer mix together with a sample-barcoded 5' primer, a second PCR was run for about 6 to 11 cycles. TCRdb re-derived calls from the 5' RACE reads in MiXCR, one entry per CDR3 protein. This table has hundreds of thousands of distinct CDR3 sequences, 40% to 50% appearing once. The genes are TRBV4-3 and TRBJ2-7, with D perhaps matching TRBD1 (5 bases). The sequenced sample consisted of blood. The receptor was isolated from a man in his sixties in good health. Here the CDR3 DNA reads TGCGCCAGCAGCCAAGACAAGCAGGGCTACGAGCAGTACTTC. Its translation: CASSQDKQGYEQYF.